Below are 30 T cell receptor beta chains sequenced from a single sample in a study of shared clonotypes between healthy human individuals. Profiled with immunoSEQ multiplex PCR; TCRdb holds only in-frame clones, not every one. The sample holds under 2,500,000 clones, approximately 96% seen once. Material for sequencing was naive CD4+ T cells sorted from blood. Specified subset: CD45RA+ positively selected. The receptors shown here come from a man younger than 30 in good health.

V usage is TRBV21-1 and J usage is TRBJ1-1; TRBD1 is taken as the D call from the table, unchecked against the DNA. TRBV21-1 counts as a pseudogene. This CDR3 has 13 residues. In DNA, the CDR3 is TGTGCCAGCAGTCGGACAGGGAACACTGAAGCTTTCTTT. It yields the protein CASSRTGNTEAFF.

CDR3 protein: CASSEQGQLGNIQYF. CDR3 bases: TGTGCCAGCAGTGAACAGGGACAGCTGGGCAACATTCAGTACTTC. The chain employs TRBV6-1 and TRBJ2-4; 7 bases are a match to TRBD1. The ends lost 2 bases at V and 7 bases at J; junction bases unmatched: 8. This CDR3 has 15 residues. Germline CDR1 and CDR2: MNHNS and SASEGT.

The rearrangement uses TRBV11-2 and TRBJ2-5; 15 positions agree with TRBD2. CDR1 SGHAT and CDR2 FQNNGV come from the germline V gene. This CDR3 has 17 residues. After removal of 5 bases from V and 0 bases from J, the junction contained 4 bases not matched to a gene. CDR3 DNA sequence: TGTGCCAGCAGCGTGGGGACTAGCGGGGGGTACCAAGAGACCCAGTACTTC. Translating gives CASSVGTSGGYQETQYF.

The chain employs TRBV6-1 and TRBJ1-1; D may be TRBD1 (6 bases). CDR1 and CDR2 (germline): MNHNS, SASEGT. The CDR3 length is 19 residues. Trimming stripped 2 bases from V and 5 bases from J, with 27 bases between. The CDR3 here is CASSETFSGAGTLGTEAFF. The CDR3 region has the DNA TGTGCCAGCAGTGAAACTTTTTCGGGGGCTGGGACACTGGGGACTGAAGCTTTCTTT.

The chain employs TRBV7-9 and TRBJ2-7, with D uncertain. The V end lost 5 bases, the J end lost 0 bases, and 17 bases lay between the germline ends. The CDR3 covers 16 residues. Germline-derived CDR1 and CDR2 are SEHNR and FQNEAQ (reference sequence). CDR3: CASSLVGDLNSYEQYF. Written as DNA, the CDR3 is TGTGCCAGCAGCCTGGTAGGTGACTTAAACTCCTACGAGCAGTACTTC.

V gene TRBV6-1 combines with J gene TRBJ2-7; D remains unclear. With 3 bases removed from V and 8 bases from J, the gap between germline ends came to 11 bases. Germline V gives CDR1 MNHNS, CDR2 SASEGT. This CDR3 is 12 amino acids long. The CDR3 spells CASSESIGQQYF. The DNA for the CDR3 is TGTGCCAGCAGTGAGTCCATCGGGCAGCAGTACTTC.

The chain carries TRBV7-9 and TRBJ2-3; possibly TRBD1 or TRBD2 for D (6 bases each). The germline gives CDR1 SEHNR, CDR2 FQNEAQ (reference sequence). Between the trimmed V and J ends, which lost 1 base and 4 bases, there was a span of 9 bases. The CDR3 is made up of 14 amino acids. For the CDR3, the DNA is TGTGCCAGCAGCTTAGGGGGGGCGTCAGATACGCAGTATTTT. Translating it yields CASSLGGASDTQYF.

The table lists this clone with a count of one. The chain combines TRBV9 with TRBJ1-2; 8 bases are shared with TRBD1. Germline loops: CDR1 SGDLS, CDR2 YYNGEE. The junction had 5 bases not matched to a gene; V was cut back by 3 bases and J by 4 bases. This CDR3 is 14 amino acids long. CDR3 amino acids: CASSADRAAYGYTF. DNA for the CDR3: TGTGCCAGCAGCGCGGACAGGGCTGCCTATGGCTACACCTTC. Based on the CDR3 plus reference TRBV9 and TRBJ1-2, the full variable domain is DSGVTQTPKHLITATGQRVTLRCSPRSGDLSVYWYQQSLDQGLQFLIQYYNGEERAKGNILERFSAQQFPDLHSELNLSSLELGDSALYFCASSADRAAYGYTFGSGTRLTVV.

The V and J genes are TRBV5-4 and TRBJ2-7; a weak D match, TRBD1 (6 bases). Germline V gives CDR1 SGHNT, CDR2 YYREEE (reference sequence). The CDR3 runs 14 residues. V lost 0 bases and J 3 bases, leaving 10 bases between the germline ends. CDR3 sequence reads: CASSLGTDDYEQYF. CDR3 nucleotides: TGTGCCAGCAGCTTGGGGACAGATGACTACGAGCAGTACTTC.

V is TRBV29-1 and J is TRBJ1-4; D remains ambiguous. V was trimmed by 6 bases and J by 7 bases, leaving 15 bases between them. CDR3 length equals 13 residues. The germline CDR1 and CDR2 sequences are SQVTM and ANQGSEA. The CDR3 region is CSVGRVPGEKLFF. The CDR3 DNA sequence: TGCAGCGTGGGCCGGGTCCCGGGTGAAAAACTGTTTTTT.

The chain employs TRBV7-9 and TRBJ2-3; D unclear. The CDR3 extends over 13 amino acids. Germline-derived CDR1 and CDR2 are SEHNR and FQNEAQ (reference sequence). Trimming stripped 5 bases from V and 0 bases from J, with 6 bases between. Here the CDR3 reads CASSRLSTDTQYF. CDR3 DNA sequence: TGTGCCAGCAGCCGACTCAGCACAGATACGCAGTATTTT.

The chain recombines TRBV2 with TRBJ1-2, with D unclear. The CDR3 is 14 residues long. The ends were cut back, 4 bases at V and 4 bases at J, with 13 bases in the middle. Germline CDR1 is SNHLY and CDR2 is FYNNEI. CDR3 sequence (DNA): TGTGCCAGCAGTGGGCGGACCGGGAGCTATGGCTACACCTTC. Amino acid sequence: CASSGRTGSYGYTF. Filled out from reference TRBV2 and TRBJ1-2, the complete variable domain reads EPEVTQTPSHQVTQMGQEVILRCVPISNHLYFYWYRQILGQKVEFLVSFYNNEISEKSEIFDDQFSVERPDGSNFTLKIRSTKLEDSAMYFCASSGRTGSYGYTFGSGTRLTVV.

The count of this clone is one. The chain combines TRBV2 with TRBJ2-5, with 9 bases that match TRBD2. The CDR3 is 14 amino acids. The germline V gene encodes CDR1 SNHLY and CDR2 FYNNEI. V shed 5 bases, J shed 2 bases, and the junction held 3 bases outside the gene matches. CDR3 sequence (DNA): TGTGCCAGCAGTCTAGCGGGGCCGCAAGAGACCCAGTACTTC. Translating it yields CASSLAGPQETQYF. Looking up the rest from reference TRBV2 and TRBJ2-5 gives the full variable domain: EPEVTQTPSHQVTQMGQEVILRCVPISNHLYFYWYRQILGQKVEFLVSFYNNEISEKSEIFDDQFSVERPDGSNFTLKIRSTKLEDSAMYFCASSLAGPQETQYFGPGTRLLVL.

The V and J genes are TRBV28 and TRBJ1-1, with D possibly being TRBD1 (5 bases). Germline V gives CDR1 MDHEN, CDR2 SYDVKM. V dropped 2 bases and J dropped 7 bases, with 14 bases sitting between them. There are 14 residues in the CDR3. This chain's CDR3 is CASSLGGNKGEAFF. The CDR3 nucleotides are TGTGCCAGCAGTTTAGGGGGGAATAAGGGTGAAGCTTTCTTT.

CDR3 nucleotide sequence: TGCGCCAGCAGCCTTTCCGGGACAGGGGGTGAAAAACTGTTTTTT. Residues: CASSLSGTGGEKLFF. The V and J genes are TRBV4-1 and TRBJ1-4, with 11 bases aligning to TRBD1. CDR3 length: 15 amino acids. V gave up 4 bases and J gave up 7 bases; unmatched junction bases: 5. From germline, CDR1 is MGHRA and CDR2 YSYEKL.

V gene TRBV6-5 combines with J gene TRBJ2-7; no clear D gene. There are 13 residues in the CDR3. The V end lost 7 bases, the J end lost 0 bases, and 10 bases lay between the germline ends. Germline values: CDR1 MNHEY, CDR2 SVGAGI. The CDR3 spells CASTDAFSYEQYF. CDR3 bases: TGTGCCAGCACTGACGCCTTCTCCTACGAGCAGTACTTC.

The chain uses TRBV5-1 and TRBJ2-1; 8 bases align to TRBD1. The CDR3 totals 16 residues. CDR1 SGHRS and CDR2 YFSETQ come from the germline V gene. J gave up 1 base and V 0 bases, and 3 bases lay outside the gene matches. The CDR3 bases are TGCGCCAGCAGCTTGGCGCGGGACAGGTCCTACAATGAGCAGTTCTTC. Amino acid sequence: CASSLARDRSYNEQFF.

The chain is built from TRBV2 and TRBJ2-3, with 7 bases fitting TRBD2. V was clipped by 2 bases and J by 2 bases; unmatched bases: 13. Germline assignment: CDR1 SNHLY and CDR2 FYNNEI. This CDR3 comprises 18 residues. CDR3 nucleotides: TGTGCCAGCAGTGAATTTGGATCTTTCGGGACTACCACAGATACGCAGTATTTT. Translated: CASSEFGSFGTTTDTQYF.

V usage is TRBV18 and J usage is TRBJ1-1, with 8 bases that match TRBD1. The CDR3 totals 14 residues. Germline CDR1 reads KGHSH; CDR2 reads LQKENI. V trimming: 5 bases; J trimming: 0 bases; junction bases outside the gene matches: 2. The CDR3 loop is CASSAGQVNTEAFF. CDR3 bases: TGTGCCAGCTCAGCGGGACAGGTGAACACTGAAGCTTTCTTT.

This chain connects TRBV11-3 to TRBJ1-2; D is perhaps TRBD1 (6 bases). The CDR3 has 13 amino acids. V was cut by 5 bases and J by 4 bases, with 11 bases left in between. The germline V gene has CDR1 SGHNT and CDR2 YENEEA. CDR3 DNA: TGTGCCAGCAGCCACAGGGAGGGCTATGGCTACACCTTC. Protein: CASSHREGYGYTF.

Notes on this clone: Other DNA sequences within the sample encode an identical CDR3. The rearrangement links TRBV6-5 to TRBJ2-7; D tentatively fits TRBD1 or TRBD2 (5 bases each). CDR3 length equals 14 residues. V was pared by 0 bases and J by 3 bases, with 9 bases between. Germline lookup yields CDR1 MNHEY and CDR2 SVGAGI. CDR3 nucleotides: TGTGCCAGCAGTTACTCTCCAGGGAGCTACGAGCAGTACTTC. It translates to CASSYSPGSYEQYF.

The CDR3 spells CARTRTGKSGYTF. The CDR3 coding sequence is TGTGCCCGAACGAGGACAGGGAAAAGTGGCTACACCTTC. The chain combines TRBV30 with TRBJ1-2, with 8 bases identical to TRBD1. Looked up from germline, CDR1 is GTSNPN and CDR2 is SVGIG (reference sequence). Unmatched junction bases numbered 12, after V lost 8 bases and J lost 7 bases. The CDR3 loop spans 13 amino acids.

This clone was detected only once. This chain uses TRBV19 with TRBJ1-2; the match to TRBD1 covers 8 bases. Germline V CDR1 and CDR2: LNHDA, SQIVND (reference sequence). This CDR3 comprises 15 residues. The ends lost 5 bases at V and 7 bases at J; junction bases unmatched: 12. The DNA for the CDR3 is TGTGCCAGTAGTGTCGCAGGGGGCGGTGGAATTGGCTACACCTTC. This codes for CASSVAGGGGIGYTF.

The J gene is TRBJ1-3, the V gene TRBV7-8, with D uncertain. The CDR3 length is 15 residues. Germline lookup yields CDR1 SGHVS and CDR2 FQNEAQ. V shed 1 base and J shed 4 bases, with 11 bases lying between them. CDR3 DNA: TGTGCCAGCAGCTTAGAGGGTTCTGCGGGAAACACCATATATTTT. This sequence encodes CASSLEGSAGNTIYF.

In the case of this clone: This CDR3 is also generated by other DNA sequences in the sample. The chain joins TRBV18 to TRBJ1-5, with unresolved D. The V end was cut by 2 bases, the J end by 7 bases, with 9 bases between. Germline lookup yields CDR1 KGHSH and CDR2 LQKENI. CDR3 length: 13 residues. CDR3 loop: CASSPGEGQPQHF. The DNA for the CDR3 is TGTGCCAGCTCACCAGGGGAGGGCCAGCCCCAGCATTTT.

The chain employs TRBV29-1 and TRBJ1-4; 7 nucleotides align to TRBD1. Looked up from germline, CDR1 is SQVTM and CDR2 is ANQGSEA. This CDR3 is 13 amino acids long. J was trimmed by 5 bases and V by 7 bases; bases with no gene match: 7. Here the CDR3 reads CSAGDRRNEKLFF. The CDR3 nucleotides read TGCAGCGCTGGGGACAGACGGAATGAAAAACTGTTTTTT.

This chain links TRBV5-1 with TRBJ1-5; 10 bases align to TRBD1. The CDR3 has 15 residues. The V gene end was trimmed by 3 bases and the J gene end by 3 bases; junction bases not matched to a gene: 3. Per the germline V gene, CDR1 is SGHRS and CDR2 is YFSETQ. CDR3 in DNA: TGCGCCAGCAGCTCGGGACAGGGGAACAATCAGCCCCAGCATTTT. Its translation: CASSSGQGNNQPQHF.

This chain links TRBV4-3 with TRBJ1-1, with D hard to call. The CDR3 totals 16 residues. V was clipped by 1 base and J by 0 bases, with 12 bases between them. Germline loops: CDR1 LGHNA, CDR2 YSLEER. CDR3 amino acids: CASSQGTATLNTEAFF. The CDR3 DNA follows: TGCGCCAGCAGCCAAGGCACAGCAACCTTGAACACTGAAGCTTTCTTT.

This chain joins TRBV30 and TRBJ2-1, with 10 nucleotides matching TRBD1. Germline CDR1 reads GTSNPN; CDR2 reads SVGIG (reference sequence). With V trimmed by 2 bases and J by 5 bases, 15 bases remained unmatched. The CDR3 runs 18 residues. This chain's CDR3 is CAWSLSDRGKVLDNEQFF. In DNA, the CDR3 is TGTGCCTGGAGTCTCTCGGACAGGGGGAAGGTTTTGGACAATGAGCAGTTCTTC.

V is TRBV30 and J is TRBJ1-1; no reliable D call. CDR1 and CDR2 (germline): GTSNPN, SVGIG (reference sequence). The CDR3 is 12 residues long. V gave up 4 bases and J gave up 5 bases, with 11 bases separating them. CDR3: CAWNPLSTEAFF. The DNA of the CDR3 is TGTGCCTGGAACCCACTTAGTACTGAAGCTTTCTTT. The full variable domain, with the rest looked up from reference TRBV30 and TRBJ1-1, is SQTIHQWPATLVQPVGSPLSLECTVEGTSNPNLYWYRQAAGRGLQLLFYSVGIGQISSEVPQNLSASRPQDRQFILSSKKLLLSDSGFYLCAWNPLSTEAFFGQGTRLTVV.